A single sample gave rise to the 25 T cell receptor beta chains below, sequenced in a study of identifying expanded T cells in peripheral blood. The repertoire was sequenced with immunoSEQ multiplex PCR; TCRdb's copy has only in-frame clones and lacks some. The top ten hold around 3.3% of the sample, which has around 120,000 clones, more than 80% seen once. The sample consisted of blood. The source is a person aged 18 to 70 in good health.

This chain connects TRBV11-2 to TRBJ1-1; D not resolved. The germline CDR1 and CDR2 sequences are SGHAT and FQNNGV. The germline V and J ends were trimmed by 1 base and 8 bases, with 5 bases remaining between them. This CDR3 is built from 11 residues. The CDR3 here is CASSLGGEAFF. CDR3 DNA sequence: TGTGCCAGCAGCTTAGGAGGGGAAGCTTTCTTT. Drawing the rest from reference TRBV11-2 and TRBJ1-1, the complete variable domain is EAGVAQSPRYKIIEKRQSVAFWCNPISGHATLYWYQQILGQGPKLLIQFQNNGVVDDSQLPKDRFSAERLKGVDSTLKIQPAKLEDSAVYLCASSLGGEAFFGQGTRLTVV.

The chain uses TRBV6-5 and TRBJ2-7; 9 positions agree with TRBD1. CDR1 is MNHEY, CDR2 SVGAGI, per germline. The CDR3 runs 14 residues. V lost 6 bases and J lost 6; bases outside the gene matches: 9. The CDR3 DNA reads TGTGCCAGCAGCCCAACCCCGGACAGGGGCGAGCAGTACTTC. Encoded protein: CASSPTPDRGEQYF.

V and J are TRBV15 and TRBJ1-1; D might be TRBD1 (5 bases). Germline loops: CDR1 LNHNV, CDR2 YYDKDF (reference sequence). This CDR3 spans 14 amino acids. V was shortened by 5 bases and J by 5 bases, with 15 bases between the two germline ends. The CDR3 DNA reads as TGTGCCACCAGCCTTGTTCTAGGGGCTACTGAAGCTTTCTTT. Translating it yields CATSLVLGATEAFF.

This chain links TRBV7-8 with TRBJ1-4; no firm D call. The germline gives CDR1 SGHVS, CDR2 FQNEAQ. The germline V and J ends were trimmed by 2 bases and 5 bases, with 6 bases remaining between them. The CDR3 consists of 13 residues. The CDR3 region is CASSLYRNEKLFF. As DNA, the CDR3 is TGTGCCAGCAGCTTATATAGGAATGAAAAACTGTTTTTT.

This clone turned up a few times. The CDR3 loop is CAWRAGTGAQYGYTF. In DNA, the CDR3 is TGTGCCTGGAGAGCGGGGACAGGGGCGCAGTATGGCTACACCTTC. The chain carries TRBV30 and TRBJ1-2; 10 bases are shared with TRBD1. This CDR3 has 15 residues. CDR1 and CDR2 from the germline V gene are GTSNPN and SVGIG (reference sequence). V shed 3 bases, J shed 5 bases, and the junction held 9 bases outside the gene matches. Combining the CDR3 with reference TRBV30 and TRBJ1-2 gives the whole variable domain SQTIHQWPATLVQPVGSPLSLECTVEGTSNPNLYWYRQAAGRGLQLLFYSVGIGQISSEVPQNLSASRPQDRQFILSSKKLLLSDSGFYLCAWRAGTGAQYGYTFGSGTRLTVV.

The V and J genes are TRBV27 and TRBJ1-2; unclear D gene. The germline CDR1 and CDR2 sequences are MNHEY and SMNVEV (reference sequence). The CDR3 consists of 13 residues. V was clipped by 8 bases and J by 4 bases, with 14 bases between them. This chain's CDR3 is CASSPGWSYGYTF. The CDR3, as DNA: TGTGCCAGCTCCCCCGGGTGGAGCTATGGCTACACCTTC.

The gene calls are TRBV7-9 and TRBJ2-7, with D uncertain. This CDR3 region has 14 residues. The V gene lost 8 bases and the J gene lost 0 bases, with 14 bases spanning the gap. Germline V gene data show CDR1 as SEHNR and CDR2 as FQNEAQ (reference sequence). This CDR3 reads CASSFVGFSYEQYF. For the CDR3, the DNA is TGTGCCAGCTCTTTCGTGGGCTTCTCCTACGAGCAGTACTTC.

The chain couples TRBV7-3 to TRBJ1-2; D is unresolved. Germline V gives CDR1 SGHTA, CDR2 FQGTGA. Trimming removed 5 bases from V and 1 base from J, with 8 bases in between. This CDR3 comprises 13 residues. The CDR3 sequence: CASSPYLNYGYTF. In DNA, the CDR3 is TGTGCCAGCAGCCCCTACCTTAACTATGGCTACACCTTC.

This clone came up once. This chain uses TRBV18 with TRBJ2-1; D unclear. The CDR3 length is 16 residues. Germline V gene data show CDR1 as KGHSH and CDR2 as LQKENI. Trimming stripped 2 bases from V and 2 bases from J, with 13 bases between. The CDR3 reads CASSPTADTPYNEQFF. DNA for the CDR3: TGTGCCAGCTCACCAACGGCTGATACTCCCTACAATGAGCAGTTCTTC.

The CDR3 protein is CASSLGTGNEKLFF. The CDR3 nucleotides are TGCGCCAGCAGCTTGGGGACAGGGAATGAAAAACTGTTTTTT. The V gene is TRBV5-1, the J gene TRBJ1-4, with 8 bases that match TRBD1. CDR3 length: 14 residues. V was pared by 0 bases and J by 5 bases, with 0 bases of the junction left unmatched. Per germline, CDR1 SGHRS and CDR2 YFSETQ.

This chain links TRBV27 with TRBJ1-1, with D unresolved. Trimming cost V 8 bases and J 1 base, with 32 bases left between them. The V gene's germline CDR1 is MNHEY and CDR2 SMNVEV (reference sequence). There are 20 residues in the CDR3. The CDR3 DNA sequence: TGTGCCAGCGAATTTCTCGGTTGGACGGGATTGGGCATAACGAACACTGAAGCTTTCTTT. Its protein product is CASEFLGWTGLGITNTEAFF.

The V and J genes are TRBV2 and TRBJ1-1; TRBD1 matches 12 bases. Looked up from germline, CDR1 is SNHLY and CDR2 is FYNNEI. V gave up 6 bases and J gave up 6 bases; unmatched junction bases: 8. CDR3 length: 15 amino acids. The CDR3 DNA reads as TGTGCCAGCAGAACCGGGACAGGGGGCGGAGCTGAAGCTTTCTTT. Amino acid sequence: CASRTGTGGGAEAFF.

This clone was seen only a few times. The genes are TRBV4-1 and TRBJ2-7; 7 bases agree with TRBD1. Germline CDR1 is MGHRA and CDR2 is YSYEKL. The CDR3 has 17 amino acids. V shed 6 bases, J shed 2 bases, and the junction held 16 bases outside the gene matches. In DNA, the CDR3 is TGCGCCAGCAGTTTAATCTCAACAGGGACAGCCCCCTACGAGCAGTACTTC. Translating it yields CASSLISTGTAPYEQYF.

The chain links TRBV11-2 to TRBJ2-3, with 15 bases aligning to TRBD2. CDR1 is SGHAT, CDR2 FQNNGV, per germline. This CDR3 spans 16 amino acids. The trim removed 6 bases at V and 3 bases at J, leaving 4 bases unmatched. The CDR3, as DNA: TGTGCCAGCAGACTAGGGACTAGCGGGAGGACAGATACGCAGTATTTT. Protein: CASRLGTSGRTDTQYF.

This clone has only a few counts. J is TRBJ1-1 and V is TRBV25-1, with D perhaps matching TRBD1 (5 bases). V dropped 1 base and J dropped 1 base, with 7 bases sitting between them. The CDR3 is made up of 14 amino acids. Germline CDR1 is MGHDK and CDR2 is SYGVNS. The DNA of the CDR3 is TGTGCCAGCAGTGAATCAGGGAGGAACACTGAAGCTTTCTTT. Translated: CASSESGRNTEAFF.

Here the CDR3 DNA reads TGTGCCAGTAAGCTCGGGCAGGGAGGCAATGAGCAGTTCTTC. This codes for CASKLGQGGNEQFF. The chain combines TRBV19 with TRBJ2-1, with D tentatively TRBD2 (6 bases). The V end lost 7 bases, the J end lost 6 bases, and 16 bases lay between the germline ends. Germline V gene sequence: CDR1 LNHDA, CDR2 SQIVND (reference sequence). This CDR3 contains 14 residues. Full variable domain (rest looked up from reference TRBV19 and TRBJ2-1): DGGITQSPKYLFRKEGQNVTLSCEQNLNHDAMYWYRQDPGQGLRLIYYSQIVNDFQKGDIAEGYSVSREKKESFPLTVTSAQKNPTAFYLCASKLGQGGNEQFFGPGTRLTVL.

V is TRBV11-2 and J is TRBJ1-6, with 7 bases lining up with TRBD1. This CDR3 contains 14 residues. Trimming at V came to 5 bases and at J to 5 bases, leaving 3 bases not matched to a gene. In germline, CDR1 is SGHAT, CDR2 FQNNGV. The CDR3 region has the DNA TGTGCCAGCAGCCCACAGGGGCATAATTCACCCCTCCACTTT. Translation gives CASSPQGHNSPLHF.

The chain employs TRBV19 and TRBJ1-5; D gene uncertain. The germline CDR1 and CDR2 sequences are LNHDA and SQIVND (reference sequence). This CDR3 comprises 16 residues. Trimming shortened V by 1 base and J by 0 bases, and 10 bases separated the two germline ends. CDR3 in amino acids: CASSIGRYYSNQPQHF. In nucleotides, the CDR3 is TGTGCCAGTAGTATAGGACGGTATTATAGCAATCAGCCCCAGCATTTT.

The chain uses TRBV10-3 and TRBJ1-5, with D perhaps TRBD1 (5 bases). The CDR3 is 14 residues long. CDR1 and CDR2 from the germline V gene are ENHRY and SYGVKD. The ends were cut back, 3 bases at V and 7 bases at J, with 13 bases in the middle. In nucleotides, the CDR3 is TGTGCCATCAGTGATTCAGGGTTTCGGCAGCCCCAGCATTTT. Translating gives CAISDSGFRQPQHF.

The chain employs TRBV27 and TRBJ2-7; tentative D call: TRBD2 (5 bases). Between the trimmed V and J ends, which lost 5 bases and 2 bases, there was a span of 10 bases. CDR1 and CDR2 (germline): MNHEY, SMNVEV (reference sequence). The CDR3 sequence is 13 residues long. The CDR3 region has the DNA TGTGCCAGCAGTCCTGCACTAGCCTACGAGCAGTACTTC. Translating it yields CASSPALAYEQYF.

The gene calls are TRBV6-5 and TRBJ1-2; possible D gene TRBD1, 5 bases. Germline CDR1 and CDR2: MNHEY and SVGAGI. The CDR3 spans 13 residues. Trimming shortened V by 2 bases and J by 8 bases, and 12 bases separated the two germline ends. The CDR3 DNA reads TGTGCCAGCAGTTACGCCAGGGTGGGAGGCTACACCTTC. Residues: CASSYARVGGYTF.

This chain joins TRBV6-5 and TRBJ2-7; weak D call: TRBD2 (5 bases). Trimming removed 4 bases from V and 5 bases from J, with 6 bases in between. The germline CDR1 and CDR2 sequences are MNHEY and SVGAGI. The CDR3 loop spans 11 amino acids. CDR3 DNA: TGTGCCAGCAGTTTCGGGAACGAGCAGTACTTC. It specifies CASSFGNEQYF.

The chain has TRBV5-6 and TRBJ2-3, with D maybe TRBD2 (5 bases). CDR1 is SGHDT, CDR2 YYEEEE, per germline. Trimming removed 3 bases from V and 6 bases from J, with 23 bases in between. The CDR3 has 17 amino acids. As DNA, the CDR3 is TGTGCCAGCAGCTCCCCCAGAGGGCACAGCTATCGGGATACGCAGTATTTT. Its protein product is CASSSPRGHSYRDTQYF.

This rearrangement joins TRBV13 to TRBJ2-7, with D maybe TRBD2 (6 bases). The V gene lost 1 base and the J gene lost 5 bases, with 18 bases spanning the gap. Germline assignment: CDR1 PRHDT and CDR2 FYEKMQ (reference sequence). CDR3 length: 16 amino acids. The chain's CDR3 is CASSLVGGKAVNEQYF. The CDR3 DNA is TGTGCCAGCAGCTTAGTAGGAGGGAAGGCCGTTAACGAGCAGTACTTC.

The V and J genes are TRBV30 and TRBJ2-7; a weak D match, TRBD1 (5 bases). Germline CDR1 reads GTSNPN; CDR2 reads SVGIG (reference sequence). Trimming cost V 1 base and J 4 bases, with 8 bases left between them. This CDR3 region has 12 residues. The chain's CDR3 is CAWSGQGYEQYF. For the CDR3, the DNA is TGTGCCTGGAGTGGCCAGGGTTACGAGCAGTACTTC.